This is a list of T cell receptor beta chains from one sample in a study of graft-versus-host responses after intestinal transplantation. Their antigens are not known. Assay: immunoSEQ multiplex PCR; the TCRdb copy retains only in-frame clones and omits some. The table includes about 89,000 clones, roughly 89% detected once. The sample was unstimulated CD4+ T cells sorted from spleen or lymph node cells, taken before intestinal transplant. The receptors come from a human donor who received an intestinal transplant. The CDR3 runs from the conserved cysteine through the conserved F or W. The order of the fields is D gene, clone size, J gene, V gene, CDR3 DNA, CDR3 protein. The D gene is left open where the match is weak. The size entry is marked missing in some rows and otherwise reads once, few, many or a size class.

D: NA
size: NA
J: TRBJ2-7
V: TRBV4-1
DNA: TGCGCCAGCAGCCAAACATGGGCCATAATCTCCTACGAGCAGTACTTC
CDR3: CASSQTWAIISYEQYF

D: NA
size: NA
J: TRBJ2-7
V: TRBV2
DNA: TGTGCCAGCAGTGAATTAGCGCCCCTAGGAGAGCAGTACTTC
CDR3: CASSELAPLGEQYF

D: NA
size: few
J: TRBJ1-5
V: TRBV27
DNA: TGTGCCAGCAGACAAGGGGAACAGCCCCAGCATTTT
CDR3: CASRQGEQPQHF

D: NA
size: NA
J: TRBJ1-2
V: TRBV5-6
DNA: TGTGCCAGCAGCTCACAGGGAATGCAAGGCTACACCTTC
CDR3: CASSSQGMQGYTF

D: NA
size: NA
J: TRBJ1-5
V: TRBV5-1
DNA: TGCGCCAGCACCCCGGGCGGGGGTATCAATCAGCCCCAGCATTTT
CDR3: CASTPGGGINQPQHF

D: NA
size: NA
J: TRBJ2-5
V: TRBV14
DNA: TGTGCCAGCAGCCAAGATCGGGTTGGCAGACAAGAGACCCAGTACTTC
CDR3: CASSQDRVGRQETQYF

D: NA
size: NA
J: TRBJ2-1
V: TRBV19
DNA: TGTGCCAGTAGTATACGCCAGACCGGTCTGGATGAGCAGTTCTTC
CDR3: CASSIRQTGLDEQFF

D: NA
size: NA
J: TRBJ1-2
V: TRBV7-9
DNA: TGTGCCAGCAGCTTAGCGGGTGTAGATGGCTACACCTTC
CDR3: CASSLAGVDGYTF

D: TRBD1
size: NA
J: TRBJ2-7
V: TRBV5-8
DNA: TGTGCCAGCAGCCGTTTCCACCGGGGACAGATAAGTACCTACGAGCAGTACTTC
CDR3: CASSRFHRGQISTYEQYF

D: TRBD1
size: few
J: TRBJ1-2
V: TRBV19
DNA: TGTGCCAGTAGTCTACTGACAGGGGGAGGCTACACCTTC
CDR3: CASSLLTGGGYTF

D: NA
size: NA
J: TRBJ2-1
V: TRBV6-6
DNA: TGTGCCAGCAGTAATGTCCTAGCGTACGACAATGAGCAGTTCTTC
CDR3: CASSNVLAYDNEQFF

D: TRBD2
size: NA
J: TRBJ2-1
V: TRBV25-1
DNA: TGTGCCAGCAGTGTTCTAGCGGGAGCTTACAATGAGCAGTTCTTC
CDR3: CASSVLAGAYNEQFF

D: NA
size: NA
J: TRBJ2-1
V: TRBV2
DNA: TGTGCCAGCAGTGAGACCGGGGAGCAGTTCTTC
CDR3: CASSETGEQFF

D: TRBD1
size: NA
J: TRBJ1-5
V: TRBV10-1
DNA: TGCGCCAGCAGTGAAGATAGGGGGCCTGGACAGCCCCAGCATTTT
CDR3: CASSEDRGPGQPQHF

D: NA
size: NA
J: TRBJ1-5
V: TRBV4-1
DNA: TGCGCCAGCAGCGTGGGTAGCAATCAGCCCCAGCATTTT
CDR3: CASSVGSNQPQHF

D: NA
size: NA
J: TRBJ2-7
V: TRBV10-3
DNA: TGTGCCATCAGTGAACGGAGGGATGCCTACGAGCAGTACTTC
CDR3: CAISERRDAYEQYF

D: NA
size: NA
J: TRBJ2-3
V: TRBV21-1
DNA: TGTGCCAGCAGCAGACAACGAGGGGATACGCAGTATTTT
CDR3: CASSRQRGDTQYF

D: NA
size: NA
J: TRBJ1-1
V: TRBV19
DNA: TGTGCCAGTAGTATAGATATCAGGTCGCCCACTGAAGCTTTCTTT
CDR3: CASSIDIRSPTEAFF

D: NA
size: NA
J: TRBJ2-7
V: TRBV6-6
DNA: TGTGCCAGCAGGAAAGGGGGATACGAGCAGTACTTC
CDR3: CASRKGGYEQYF

D: TRBD2
size: NA
J: TRBJ2-3
V: TRBV14
DNA: TGTGCCAGCAGCCGCAGGGCTAGCGGGAGGGCCGGAGATACGCAGTATTTT
CDR3: CASSRRASGRAGDTQYF

D: TRBD1
size: NA
J: TRBJ1-1
V: TRBV5-1
DNA: TGCGCCAGCAGCTGGCAGACAGGGGGGAACACTGAAGCTTTCTTT
CDR3: CASSWQTGGNTEAFF

D: NA
size: NA
J: TRBJ2-1
V: TRBV27
DNA: TGTGCCAGCAAGGATTCGGGGTCCTACAATGAGCAGTTCTTC
CDR3: CASKDSGSYNEQFF

D: TRBD1
size: NA
J: TRBJ2-1
V: TRBV2
DNA: TGTGCCAGCAGGCACACTCCGGGACAGGGGACCTACAATGAGCAGTTCTTC
CDR3: CASRHTPGQGTYNEQFF

D: TRBD2
size: NA
J: TRBJ2-1
V: TRBV15
DNA: TGTGCCACCAGCGAAGCGGGAGAGATCTACAATGAGCAGTTCTTC
CDR3: CATSEAGEIYNEQFF